This is a list of T cell receptor beta chains from one sample in a study of T cell changes during pregnancy in multiple sclerosis. The protocol was immunoSEQ multiplex PCR, while the TCRdb copy is restricted to in-frame clones and leaves out a portion. The table has under 70,000 clones, roughly 94% seen once. Source: CD8+ T cells from peripheral blood mononuclear cells, taken after pregnancy. Receptor source: a female donor with multiple sclerosis, enrolled in a pregnancy study. The CDR3 runs from the conserved cysteine through the conserved F or W. D genes are given only for firm matches. Not every row has a clone size; where given, it reads once, few, many or a size class.

v_gene: TRBV5-1
d_gene: .
abundance: .
len: 12
j_gene: TRBJ2-2
CDR3nt: TGCGCCAGCAGCTTGGCCAGGGGGGAGCTGTTTTTT
CDR3aa: CASSLARGELFF

v_gene: TRBV5-1
d_gene: .
abundance: .
len: 15
j_gene: TRBJ2-3
CDR3nt: TGCGCCAGCAGACCGGGAATCGGGTCCACAGATACGCAGTATTTT
CDR3aa: CASRPGIGSTDTQYF

v_gene: TRBV9
d_gene: TRBD1
abundance: .
len: 11
j_gene: TRBJ1-2
CDR3nt: TGTGCCAGCGACAGGGGCAGCGGCTACACCTTC
CDR3aa: CASDRGSGYTF

v_gene: TRBV7-9
d_gene: TRBD2
abundance: .
len: 16
j_gene: TRBJ2-1
CDR3nt: TGTGCCAGCCAAGGGGGACTAGCGTATCCCTACAATGAGCAGTTCTTC
CDR3aa: CASQGGLAYPYNEQFF

v_gene: TRBV6-6
d_gene: .
abundance: .
len: 14
j_gene: TRBJ1-5
CDR3nt: TGTGCCAGCAGTTACTGGGGGGACTATCAGCCCCAGCATTTT
CDR3aa: CASSYWGDYQPQHF

v_gene: TRBV29-1
d_gene: TRBD1
abundance: .
len: 14
j_gene: TRBJ2-3
CDR3nt: TGCAGCGGCGGTAGGACAGGCCCCACAGATACGCAGTATTTT
CDR3aa: CSGGRTGPTDTQYF

v_gene: TRBV6-6
d_gene: .
abundance: once
len: 13
j_gene: TRBJ2-3
CDR3nt: TGTGCCAGCAGTTACGACTTCACAGATACGCAGTATTTT
CDR3aa: CASSYDFTDTQYF

v_gene: TRBV6-4
d_gene: .
abundance: few
len: 14
j_gene: TRBJ2-1
CDR3nt: TGTGCCAGCAGTGACTCGACCGGGTACAATGAGCAGTTCTTC
CDR3aa: CASSDSTGYNEQFF

v_gene: TRBV6-5
d_gene: .
abundance: .
len: 14
j_gene: TRBJ1-1
CDR3nt: TGTGCCAGCAGTTACCAGGGGATTTGGACTGAAGCTTTCTTT
CDR3aa: CASSYQGIWTEAFF

v_gene: TRBV6-1
d_gene: .
abundance: few
len: 15
j_gene: TRBJ2-3
CDR3nt: TGTGCCAGCAGTGAAGGCGGGACAGGCACAGATACGCAGTATTTT
CDR3aa: CASSEGGTGTDTQYF

v_gene: TRBV6-1
d_gene: TRBD2
abundance: .
len: 16
j_gene: TRBJ2-6
CDR3nt: TGTGCCAGCAGTGGGAGGGAGGGAACTGGGGCCAACGTCCTGACTTTC
CDR3aa: CASSGREGTGANVLTF

v_gene: TRBV9
d_gene: TRBD2
abundance: .
len: 16
j_gene: TRBJ2-3
CDR3nt: TGTGCCAGCAGCGGCGGACTAGCGGGAGCCGAAGATACGCAGTATTTT
CDR3aa: CASSGGLAGAEDTQYF

v_gene: TRBV28
d_gene: .
abundance: .
len: 16
j_gene: TRBJ2-7
CDR3nt: TGTGCCAGCAGTTCCCCCGGGGGGCCCGACCCCTACGAGCAGTACTTC
CDR3aa: CASSSPGGPDPYEQYF

v_gene: TRBV28
d_gene: TRBD1
abundance: .
len: 14
j_gene: TRBJ2-4
CDR3nt: TGTGCCAGCAGCCGAAGGACAGGGCCGGACATTCAGTACTTC
CDR3aa: CASSRRTGPDIQYF

v_gene: TRBV5-6
d_gene: .
abundance: .
len: 12
j_gene: TRBJ2-1
CDR3nt: TGTGCCAGCTCCAAGCCCCACAATGAGCAGTTCTTC
CDR3aa: CASSKPHNEQFF

v_gene: TRBV7-3
d_gene: TRBD1
abundance: .
len: 16
j_gene: TRBJ1-2
CDR3nt: TGTGCCAGCAGCTCCTCCTCCGGGACAGGGATCTATGGCTACACCTTC
CDR3aa: CASSSSSGTGIYGYTF

v_gene: TRBV9
d_gene: TRBD2
abundance: .
len: 14
j_gene: TRBJ2-3
CDR3nt: TGTGCCAGCAGTCGACTAGCGGATACAGATACGCAGTATTTT
CDR3aa: CASSRLADTDTQYF

v_gene: TRBV6-5
d_gene: .
abundance: .
len: 13
j_gene: TRBJ2-2
CDR3nt: TGTGCCAGCAGTTACGTGGAGACCGGGGAGCTGTTTTTT
CDR3aa: CASSYVETGELFF

v_gene: TRBV4-1
d_gene: TRBD1
abundance: .
len: 14
j_gene: TRBJ1-5
CDR3nt: TGCGCCAGCAGCCAGTCCACAGGGGTTCAGCCCCAGCATTTT
CDR3aa: CASSQSTGVQPQHF

v_gene: TRBV19
d_gene: .
abundance: .
len: 15
j_gene: TRBJ2-4
CDR3nt: TGTGCCAGTAATCCCTGGGCAGGTGGCAAAAACATTCAGTACTTC
CDR3aa: CASNPWAGGKNIQYF

v_gene: TRBV15
d_gene: .
abundance: .
len: 14
j_gene: TRBJ2-1
CDR3nt: TGTGCCACCAGCAGAGATCGGGGGTTATCCGAGCAGTTCTTC
CDR3aa: CATSRDRGLSEQFF

v_gene: TRBV27
d_gene: .
abundance: .
len: 14
j_gene: TRBJ1-2
CDR3nt: TGTGCCAGCAGTTTACGAGGGATCGCGGATGGCTACACCTTC
CDR3aa: CASSLRGIADGYTF

v_gene: TRBV5-4
d_gene: TRBD2
abundance: .
len: 15
j_gene: TRBJ2-5
CDR3nt: TGTGCCAGCAGCTTGGCTAGCGGGGCACAAGAGACCCAGTACTTC
CDR3aa: CASSLASGAQETQYF

v_gene: TRBV5-5
d_gene: .
abundance: .
len: 12
j_gene: TRBJ2-7
CDR3nt: TGTGCCAGCAGCTCTTCCAGGGGAGAGCAGTACTTC
CDR3aa: CASSSSRGEQYF

v_gene: TRBV29-1
d_gene: TRBD1
abundance: .
len: 14
j_gene: TRBJ1-3
CDR3nt: TGCAGCGTTGCGGACAGGGACTCTGGAAACACCATATATTTT
CDR3aa: CSVADRDSGNTIYF

v_gene: TRBV29-1
d_gene: .
abundance: .
len: 14
j_gene: TRBJ2-7
CDR3nt: TGCAGCGTTGAGGATGGGGGCTCCGGCTACGAGCAGTACTTC
CDR3aa: CSVEDGGSGYEQYF

v_gene: TRBV27
d_gene: .
abundance: few
len: 15
j_gene: TRBJ1-2
CDR3nt: TGTGCCAGCAGTTGGGCCACCCCGGGGAACTATGGCTACACCTTC
CDR3aa: CASSWATPGNYGYTF

v_gene: TRBV5-4
d_gene: .
abundance: .
len: 14
j_gene: TRBJ2-1
CDR3nt: TGTGCCAGCAGCCTGGGGGAGGCCCGATATGAGCAGTTCTTC
CDR3aa: CASSLGEARYEQFF

v_gene: TRBV28
d_gene: TRBD1
abundance: once
len: 16
j_gene: TRBJ1-5
CDR3nt: TGTGCCAGCAGCCCTCCCCGGACAGGGGGCAATCAGCCCCAGCATTTT
CDR3aa: CASSPPRTGGNQPQHF

v_gene: TRBV27
d_gene: .
abundance: .
len: 14
j_gene: TRBJ2-3
CDR3nt: TGTGCCAGCAGTTGGGGTAGCGGCACAGATACGCAGTATTTT
CDR3aa: CASSWGSGTDTQYF

v_gene: TRBV13
d_gene: .
abundance: .
len: 13
j_gene: TRBJ1-4
CDR3nt: TGTGCCAGCGTGGGGCAGGGAAGTGAAAAACTGTTTTTT
CDR3aa: CASVGQGSEKLFF

v_gene: TRBV19
d_gene: .
abundance: few
len: 10
j_gene: TRBJ1-1
CDR3nt: TGTGCCAGTGTCGCCGGTGAAGCTTTCTTT
CDR3aa: CASVAGEAFF

v_gene: TRBV7-9
d_gene: TRBD2
abundance: once
len: 17
j_gene: TRBJ2-3
CDR3nt: TGTGCCAGCAGCTTATTCCCCCTAGCGGGAGGGCCCGATACGCAGTATTTT
CDR3aa: CASSLFPLAGGPDTQYF

v_gene: TRBV27
d_gene: .
abundance: .
len: 11
j_gene: TRBJ2-7
CDR3nt: TGTGCCAGCAGTTTCAGCTACGAGCAGTACTTC
CDR3aa: CASSFSYEQYF

v_gene: TRBV7-9
d_gene: TRBD1
abundance: .
len: 15
j_gene: TRBJ2-5
CDR3nt: TGTGCCAGCAGCTTTTCGCCAGGGGGCTCAGAGACCCAGTACTTC
CDR3aa: CASSFSPGGSETQYF

v_gene: TRBV29-1
d_gene: .
abundance: .
len: 12
j_gene: TRBJ1-1
CDR3nt: TGCAGCGTTGAAGACCAGGGTCCCCAAGCTTTCTTT
CDR3aa: CSVEDQGPQAFF

v_gene: TRBV28
d_gene: TRBD1
abundance: .
len: 13
j_gene: TRBJ1-1
CDR3nt: TGTGCCAGCAGTTGGACAGGCAACACTGAAGCTTTCTTT
CDR3aa: CASSWTGNTEAFF

v_gene: TRBV27
d_gene: .
abundance: .
len: 13
j_gene: TRBJ2-7
CDR3nt: TGTGCCAGCAGAAGGCAGGGGCCCTACGAGCAGTACTTC
CDR3aa: CASRRQGPYEQYF

v_gene: TRBV9
d_gene: TRBD2
abundance: once
len: 17
j_gene: TRBJ2-1
CDR3nt: TGTGCCAGCAGCGCTTCGGGACTAGCGGGAGGGGGCAATGAGCAGTTCTTC
CDR3aa: CASSASGLAGGGNEQFF

v_gene: TRBV29-1
d_gene: TRBD2
abundance: .
len: 15
j_gene: TRBJ2-3
CDR3nt: TGCAGCGTACCGGGACTAGCGGGGTACACAGATACGCAGTATTTT
CDR3aa: CSVPGLAGYTDTQYF

v_gene: TRBV6-1
d_gene: TRBD1
abundance: .
len: 15
j_gene: TRBJ1-2
CDR3nt: TGTGCCAGCAGTGTAAACAGGGGAGCTAACTATGGCTACACCTTC
CDR3aa: CASSVNRGANYGYTF

v_gene: TRBV7-9
d_gene: .
abundance: .
len: 14
j_gene: TRBJ2-7
CDR3nt: TGTGCCAGCAGCCCCCCGACTTTTTCCTACGAGCAGTACTTC
CDR3aa: CASSPPTFSYEQYF

v_gene: TRBV13
d_gene: .
abundance: .
len: 15
j_gene: TRBJ1-2
CDR3nt: TGTGCCAGCAGCCCCGGGGGGGAGCGGTACTATGGCTACACCTTC
CDR3aa: CASSPGGERYYGYTF

v_gene: TRBV7-9
d_gene: TRBD1
abundance: .
len: 16
j_gene: TRBJ2-5
CDR3nt: TGTGCCAGCAGCTTTTTACTACAGGGGTCCCAAGAGACCCAGTACTTC
CDR3aa: CASSFLLQGSQETQYF

v_gene: TRBV27
d_gene: .
abundance: .
len: 14
j_gene: TRBJ2-7
CDR3nt: TGTGCCAGCAGTTCGACTAGTGTCGCCTACGAGCAGTACTTC
CDR3aa: CASSSTSVAYEQYF

v_gene: TRBV2
d_gene: TRBD1
abundance: .
len: 14
j_gene: TRBJ1-2
CDR3nt: TGTGCCAGCAGGTCCAGGGACAGGGTGGGAGGCTACACCTTC
CDR3aa: CASRSRDRVGGYTF